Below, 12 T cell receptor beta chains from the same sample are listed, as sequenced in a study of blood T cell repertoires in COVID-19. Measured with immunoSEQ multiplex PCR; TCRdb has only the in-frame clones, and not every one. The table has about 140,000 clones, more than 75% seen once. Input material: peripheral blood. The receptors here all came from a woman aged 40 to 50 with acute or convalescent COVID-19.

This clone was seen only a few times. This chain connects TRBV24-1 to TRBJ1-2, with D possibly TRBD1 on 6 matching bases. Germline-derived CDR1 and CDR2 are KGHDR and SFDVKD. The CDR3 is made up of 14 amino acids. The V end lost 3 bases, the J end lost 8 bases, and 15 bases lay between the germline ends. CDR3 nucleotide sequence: TGTGCCACCAGTGATCTCAGGGGAGAGGAAGGCTACACCTTC. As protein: CATSDLRGEEGYTF.

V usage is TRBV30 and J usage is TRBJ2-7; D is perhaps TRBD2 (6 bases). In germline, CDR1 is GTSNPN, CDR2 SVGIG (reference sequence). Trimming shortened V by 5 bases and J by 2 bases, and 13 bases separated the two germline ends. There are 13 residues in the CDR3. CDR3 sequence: CAWGGSGPYEQYF. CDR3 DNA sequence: TGTGCCTGGGGAGGTAGCGGACCCTACGAGCAGTACTTC.

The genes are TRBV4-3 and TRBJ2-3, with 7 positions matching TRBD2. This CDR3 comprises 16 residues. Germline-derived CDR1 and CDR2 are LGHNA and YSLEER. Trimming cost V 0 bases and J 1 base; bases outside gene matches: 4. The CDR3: CASSQEGGSGTDTQYF. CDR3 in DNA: TGCGCCAGCAGCCAAGAAGGCGGGAGCGGCACAGATACGCAGTATTTT.

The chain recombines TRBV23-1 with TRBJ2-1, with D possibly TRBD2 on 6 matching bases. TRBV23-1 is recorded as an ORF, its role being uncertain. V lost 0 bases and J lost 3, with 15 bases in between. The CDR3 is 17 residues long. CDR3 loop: CASSQSRGLAYYNEQFF. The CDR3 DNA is TGCGCCAGCAGTCAATCACGAGGGCTAGCGTACTACAATGAGCAGTTCTTC.

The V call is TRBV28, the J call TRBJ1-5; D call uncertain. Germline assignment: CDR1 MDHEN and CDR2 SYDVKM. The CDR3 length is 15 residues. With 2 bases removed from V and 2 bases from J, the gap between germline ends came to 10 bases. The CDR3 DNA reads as TGTGCCAGCAGTTTAGGAGGTTTCCGCAATCAGCCCCAGCATTTT. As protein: CASSLGGFRNQPQHF.

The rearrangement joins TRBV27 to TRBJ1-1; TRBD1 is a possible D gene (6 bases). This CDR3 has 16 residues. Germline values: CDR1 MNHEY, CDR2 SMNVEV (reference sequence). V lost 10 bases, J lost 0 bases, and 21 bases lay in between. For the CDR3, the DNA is TGTGCCACCTTCCCCAGGGCGGGGGGCATGAACACTGAAGCTTTCTTT. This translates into CATFPRAGGMNTEAFF.

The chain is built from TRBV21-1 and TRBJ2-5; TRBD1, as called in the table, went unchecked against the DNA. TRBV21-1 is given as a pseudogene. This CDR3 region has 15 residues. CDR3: CASSDPTGLLETQYF. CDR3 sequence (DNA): TGTGCCAGCAGCGACCCGACAGGGTTGTTGGAGACCCAGTACTTC.

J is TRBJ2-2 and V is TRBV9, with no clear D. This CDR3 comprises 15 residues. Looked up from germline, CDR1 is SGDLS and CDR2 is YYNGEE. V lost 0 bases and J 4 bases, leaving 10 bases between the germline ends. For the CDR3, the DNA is TGTGCCAGCAGCGTAGCCTCAGATCTCACCGGGGAGCTGTTTTTT. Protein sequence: CASSVASDLTGELFF.

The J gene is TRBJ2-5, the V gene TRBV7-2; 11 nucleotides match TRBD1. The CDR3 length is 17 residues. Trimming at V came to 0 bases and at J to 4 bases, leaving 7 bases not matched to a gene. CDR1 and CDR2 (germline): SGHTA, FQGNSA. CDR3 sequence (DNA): TGTGCCAGCAGCTTAGCCCCACCGGGGACAGGGGGAGAGACCCAGTACTTC. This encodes CASSLAPPGTGGETQYF.

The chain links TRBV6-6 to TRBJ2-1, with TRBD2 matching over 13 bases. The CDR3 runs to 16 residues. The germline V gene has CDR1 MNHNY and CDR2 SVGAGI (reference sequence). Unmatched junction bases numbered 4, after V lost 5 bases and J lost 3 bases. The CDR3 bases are TGTGCCAGCAGTCAATGGACTAGCGGGGGCTACAATGAGCAGTTCTTC. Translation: CASSQWTSGGYNEQFF.

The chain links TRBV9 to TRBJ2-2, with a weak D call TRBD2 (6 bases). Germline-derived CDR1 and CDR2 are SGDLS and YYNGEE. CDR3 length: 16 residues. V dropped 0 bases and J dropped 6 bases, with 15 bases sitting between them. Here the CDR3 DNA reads TGTGCCAGCAGCGTAGTTGGAGGGTTGAGTGCCGGGGAGCTGTTTTTT. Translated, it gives CASSVVGGLSAGELFF.

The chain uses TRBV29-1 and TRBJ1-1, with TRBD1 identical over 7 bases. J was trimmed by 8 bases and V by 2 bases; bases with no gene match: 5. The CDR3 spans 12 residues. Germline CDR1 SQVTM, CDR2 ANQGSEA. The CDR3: CSVEPTGREAFF. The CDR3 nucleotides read TGCAGCGTTGAACCGACAGGGAGGGAAGCTTTCTTT.